This T cell receptor (beta chain) was observed in a study of patients and donors after allogeneic stem cell transplantation. MiXCR was run by TCRdb on the RT-PCR reads, yielding one entry per CDR3 protein. The sample carries roughly 180,000 distinct CDR3 sequences, less than 45% recorded once. CDR3 length: 16 amino acids. The V gene lost 0 bases and the J gene lost 5 bases, with 19 bases spanning the gap. Germline CDR1 and CDR2: DFQATT and SNEGSKA (reference sequence). This clonotype occurred once. The origin of this receptor is a human donor who was either an allogeneic HSCT recipient or a stem cell or donor lymphocyte infusion donor (not recorded which). It is not recorded whose cells these are; they may come from a transplant donor. The sample consisted of blood, either unsorted or a sorted T cell fraction (not recorded which). V is TRBV20-1 and J is TRBJ1-1, with no clear D. The CDR3 region is CSARDHIRHPATEAFF. The CDR3 nucleotides are TGCAGTGCTAGAGACCACATCCGACATCCTGCGACTGAAGCTTTCTTT.